These 11 T cell receptor beta chains were sequenced from one sample in a study of CD8+ T cells in alopecia areata. Extraction of RNA preceded its reverse transcription into cDNA, which served as the sequencing template. The method was immunoSEQ multiplex PCR; TCRdb's version includes in-frame clones alone and lacks a portion of them. Of over 120,000 clones in the sample, 51% were seen once. This sample comprised CD4+ T cells sorted from blood, obtained at week 0. These TCRs come from a human donor with alopecia areata.

The chain uses TRBV6-1 and TRBJ2-1; D call uncertain. This CDR3 has 15 amino acids. The V end lost 2 bases, the J end lost 0 bases, and 8 bases lay between the germline ends. Germline loops: CDR1 MNHNS, CDR2 SASEGT. CDR3 sequence reads: CASSETVSSYNEQFF. The CDR3 bases are TGTGCCAGCAGTGAAACGGTGAGCTCCTACAATGAGCAGTTCTTC.

This clone has more than one count but fewer than ten. Additional DNA sequences in this sample encode the identical CDR3. The chain uses TRBV30 and TRBJ1-5; D gene uncertain. CDR3 length: 13 residues. V was trimmed by 3 bases and J by 2 bases, leaving 8 bases between them. CDR1 and CDR2 (germline): GTSNPN, SVGIG (reference sequence). The DNA for the CDR3 is TGTGCCTGGAGCTTGGGAGGCAATCAGCCCCAGCATTTT. It encodes CAWSLGGNQPQHF.

This rearrangement joins TRBV6-5 to TRBJ2-7; 7 bases agree with TRBD2. The CDR3 covers 15 residues. CDR1 and CDR2 (germline): MNHEY, SVGAGI. V shed 7 bases and J 6 bases; nucleotides not matched to a gene: 15. CDR3 sequence: CASTLRAGVVSEQYF. The CDR3, as DNA: TGTGCCAGCACCCTCCGGGCGGGAGTCGTCTCCGAGCAGTACTTC.

The chain recombines TRBV25-1 with TRBJ1-1; no definite D call. The CDR3 consists of 13 residues. The germline V gene has CDR1 MGHDK and CDR2 SYGVNS. The V and J ends lost 3 bases and 2 bases respectively, with 7 bases between them. CDR3 nucleotide sequence: TGTGCCAGCAGTGAGCCGGGTAACACTGAAGCTTTCTTT. Amino acids: CASSEPGNTEAFF.

V and J are TRBV5-1 and TRBJ1-3; D not certain. Trimming took off 0 bases at V and 0 bases at J, with 10 bases between the two ends. Germline CDR1 is SGHRS and CDR2 is YFSETQ. The CDR3 is made up of 16 amino acids. CDR3: CASSLEDVSSGNTIYF. The DNA of the CDR3 is TGCGCCAGCAGCTTGGAGGACGTCTCCTCTGGAAACACCATATATTTT.

The genes are TRBV7-2 and TRBJ2-5, with D perhaps matching TRBD1 or TRBD2 (6 bases each). Between the trimmed V and J ends, which lost 2 bases and 4 bases, there was a span of 11 bases. The germline V gene has CDR1 SGHTA and CDR2 FQGNSA. The CDR3 has 14 residues. Here the CDR3 DNA reads TGTGCCAGCAGCTTATTAGGGGGGAGAGAGACCCAGTACTTC. Residues: CASSLLGGRETQYF.

The chain employs TRBV5-1 and TRBJ2-2, with D perhaps given as TRBD1 or TRBD2 (5 bases each). This CDR3 region has 14 residues. V was trimmed by 0 bases and J by 5 bases, leaving 8 bases between them. CDR1 SGHRS and CDR2 YFSETQ come from the germline V gene. The CDR3 sequence: CASSLEWGTGELFF. The CDR3, as DNA: TGCGCCAGCAGCTTGGAATGGGGGACCGGGGAGCTGTTTTTT.

This clone was recorded a few times. The rearrangement uses TRBV4-1 and TRBJ2-2; no clear D gene. The CDR3 sequence is 15 residues long. V lost 0 bases and J lost 9, with 14 bases in between. Germline assignment: CDR1 MGHRA and CDR2 YSYEKL. As DNA, the CDR3 is TGCGCCAGCAGCCAAGATTCCTTTGTGGGAAGGGAGCTGTTTTTT. This codes for CASSQDSFVGRELFF.

V usage is TRBV2 and J usage is TRBJ1-5, with D hard to call. Germline loops: CDR1 SNHLY, CDR2 FYNNEI. The length of the CDR3 is 17 residues. V gave up 4 bases and J gave up 0 bases, with 16 bases separating them. The CDR3, as DNA: TGTGCCAGCAGTGTGGGCAGTATGGCTTATAGCAATCAGCCCCAGCATTTT. It is translated as CASSVGSMAYSNQPQHF.

The rearrangement links TRBV4-1 to TRBJ2-5; weak D call: TRBD1 (5 bases). Germline assignment: CDR1 MGHRA and CDR2 YSYEKL. The CDR3 runs 15 residues. The germline V and J ends were trimmed by 0 bases and 5 bases, with 13 bases remaining between them. CDR3 DNA: TGCGCCAGCAGCCAAGATTTTGCAGGGCGGGAGACCCAGTACTTC. Translated, it gives CASSQDFAGRETQYF.

This clone was observed a few times. The chain recombines TRBV6-5 with TRBJ2-5; D possibly corresponds to TRBD1 (6 bases). TRBJ2-7 explains the end of the DNA better; the J call may be wrong. Germline CDR1 is MNHEY and CDR2 is SVGAGI. This CDR3 has 14 residues. The CDR3 loop reads CASSYHRDTYEQYF. DNA for the CDR3: TGTGCCAGCAGTTACCACCGGGACACCTACGAGCAGTACTTC.